A single sample is the source of the 32 T cell receptor beta chains below, sequenced in a study of T cell responses to AZD1222 COVID-19 vaccine. TCRdb's copy holds only in-frame clones and misses some; the assay was immunoSEQ multiplex PCR. The sample has over 130,000 clones, around nine tenths seen once. The source was peripheral blood, collected 28 days after the second AZD1222 dose. The receptor source for this set is an adult who received the AZD1222 COVID-19 vaccine.

The rearrangement uses TRBV3-1 (or the pseudogene TRBV3-2) and TRBJ2-5; 12 bases line up with TRBD2. The CDR3 length is 16 residues. CDR1 is LGHDT, CDR2 YNNKEL, per germline (reference sequence). V was pared by 5 bases and J by 4 bases, with 8 bases of the junction left unmatched. CDR3 sequence: CASSAASGGVGETQYF. The CDR3 DNA follows: TGTGCCAGCAGCGCCGCTAGCGGGGGGGTTGGAGAGACCCAGTACTTC.

The V gene is TRBV19, the J gene TRBJ1-1; 7 positions match TRBD1. The germline V gene has CDR1 LNHDA and CDR2 SQIVND (reference sequence). This CDR3 has 14 amino acids. The junction had 5 bases not matched to a gene; V was cut back by 6 bases and J by 1 base. Written as DNA, the CDR3 is TGTGCCAGTAGCCCCAGGGGGAGGAACACTGAAGCTTTCTTT. Encoded protein: CASSPRGRNTEAFF.

J is TRBJ1-2 and V is TRBV4-1; TRBD1 matches 7 bases. CDR3 size: 14 residues. CDR1 is MGHRA and CDR2 is YSYEKL in the germline V gene. Trimming removed 1 base from V and 8 bases from J; junction bases left unmatched: 7. CDR3: CASSQGQGPGGYTF. The CDR3 DNA reads TGCGCCAGCAGCCAAGGACAGGGCCCTGGGGGCTACACCTTC.

CDR3 nucleotide sequence: TGTGCCAGCAGCCCGGGACACGGGGGTCAGCCCCAGCATTTT. Its translation: CASSPGHGGQPQHF. V usage is TRBV4-2 and J usage is TRBJ1-5, with a possible D match to TRBD1 (6 bases). Germline V lookup: CDR1 LGHNA, CDR2 YNFKEQ. V lost 4 bases, J lost 6 bases, and 13 bases lay in between. The CDR3 has 14 residues.

This clone appeared a single time. The chain combines TRBV13 with TRBJ2-2; D might be TRBD2 (6 bases). V lost 5 bases and J lost 2, with 12 bases in between. CDR1 is PRHDT, CDR2 FYEKMQ, per germline (reference sequence). The CDR3 covers 15 residues. The DNA of the CDR3 is TGTGCCAGCAGCCCGCAGGAGGGAAACACCGGGGAGCTGTTTTTT. It specifies CASSPQEGNTGELFF.

The chain carries TRBV7-9 and TRBJ2-5; 10 bases are a match to TRBD1. Losses at the gene ends were 5 bases for V and 1 base for J; bases not matched to a gene: 7. From germline, CDR1 is SEHNR and CDR2 FQNEAQ (reference sequence). The CDR3 covers 16 residues. The CDR3 DNA reads TGTGCCAGCAGCCCCAGACAGGGGGCGTTCCAAGAGACCCAGTACTTC. This codes for CASSPRQGAFQETQYF.

The chain links TRBV12-3 or TRBV12-4 to TRBJ2-7, with a possible D match to TRBD2 (6 bases). Trimming stripped 4 bases from V and 5 bases from J, with 12 bases between. This CDR3 comprises 13 residues. As DNA, the CDR3 is TGTGCCAGCAGTTGGGGACTTATCCACGAGCAGTACTTC. It yields the protein CASSWGLIHEQYF.

The rearrangement uses TRBV18 and TRBJ1-4; 7 nucleotides agree with TRBD1. The trim removed 2 bases at V and 15 bases at J, leaving 6 bases unmatched. The CDR3 covers 12 residues. Per the germline V gene, CDR1 is KGHSH and CDR2 is LQKENI. The CDR3 nucleotides are TGTGCCAGCTCACCAGAGGGGGCATCGTTGTTTTTT. It codes for CASSPEGASLFF. The variable domain in full, with the rest retrieved from reference TRBV18 and TRBJ1-4, is NAGVMQNPRHLVRRRGQEARLRCSPMKGHSHVYWYRQLPEEGLKFMVYLQKENIIDESGMPKERFSAEFPKEGPSILRIQQVVRGDSAAYFCASSPEGASLFFGSGTQLSVL.

The V gene is TRBV5-1, the J gene TRBJ1-6; D gene ambiguous. Germline CDR1 SGHRS, CDR2 YFSETQ. Deletions cut 0 bases from V and 0 bases from J, with 10 bases between. This CDR3 has 17 amino acids. CDR3 sequence reads: CASSLERRSSYNSPLHF. The CDR3, as DNA: TGCGCCAGCAGCTTGGAGCGGAGAAGCTCCTATAATTCACCCCTCCACTTT.

The gene calls are TRBV11-2 and TRBJ1-6; no clear D gene. The CDR3 runs to 16 residues. V was trimmed by 1 base and J by 7 bases, leaving 14 bases between them. Germline V gene data show CDR1 as SGHAT and CDR2 as FQNNGV. CDR3: CASSLGLTLVNSPLHF. The CDR3 DNA reads TGTGCCAGCAGCTTAGGTCTGACTCTCGTAAATTCACCCCTCCACTTT.

V gene TRBV5-5 combines with J gene TRBJ2-2; D ambiguous. The CDR3 contains 15 residues. Germline-derived CDR1 and CDR2 are SGHKS and YYEKEE (reference sequence). V shed 0 bases and J shed 2 bases, with 8 bases lying between them. The CDR3: CASSLAVSNTGELFF. The CDR3 region has the DNA TGTGCCAGCAGCTTGGCAGTATCAAACACCGGGGAGCTGTTTTTT.

V usage is TRBV9 and J usage is TRBJ1-4; D might be TRBD1 (5 bases). There are 18 residues in the CDR3. The V end lost 0 bases, the J end lost 8 bases, and 23 bases lay between the germline ends. The V gene's germline CDR1 is SGDLS and CDR2 YYNGEE. The CDR3 reads CASSVGVGAASVREKLFF. In nucleotides, the CDR3 is TGTGCCAGCAGCGTAGGGGTCGGGGCCGCGAGCGTCCGGGAAAAACTGTTTTTT.

The gene calls are TRBV7-2 and TRBJ2-7; TRBD2 matches at 11 bases. This CDR3 is built from 15 residues. Trimming removed 6 bases from V and 5 bases from J; junction bases left unmatched: 9. Per the germline V gene, CDR1 is SGHTA and CDR2 is FQGNSA. The CDR3 loop reads CASRSTSGGFHEQYF. CDR3 coding DNA: TGTGCCAGCAGGTCCACTAGCGGGGGATTCCACGAGCAGTACTTC.

The chain is built from TRBV7-2 and TRBJ1-2; possibly TRBD1 for D (5 bases). CDR3 size: 15 residues. Germline V gives CDR1 SGHTA, CDR2 FQGNSA. The V end was cut by 3 bases, the J end by 2 bases, with 13 bases between. Here the CDR3 DNA reads TGTGCCAGCAGCTTCCGACAGAGACAAAACTATGGCTACACCTTC. This codes for CASSFRQRQNYGYTF.

The V call is TRBV7-2, the J call TRBJ1-1; no firm D call. V was trimmed by 5 bases and J by 1 base, leaving 17 bases between them. The CDR3 is made up of 16 amino acids. CDR1 SGHTA and CDR2 FQGNSA come from the germline V gene. The CDR3 protein is CASSPLSYYRNTEAFF. For the CDR3, the DNA is TGTGCCAGCAGCCCCCTTTCGTATTATAGGAACACTGAAGCTTTCTTT.

The CDR3 loop is CASSLGYQVDYGYTF. DNA of the CDR3: TGTGCCAGCAGCTTAGGGTATCAGGTAGACTATGGCTACACCTTC. The V gene is TRBV7-9, the J gene TRBJ1-2; D gene uncertain. V lost 1 base and J 3 bases, leaving 12 bases between the germline ends. CDR3 length: 15 amino acids. Germline-derived CDR1 and CDR2 are SEHNR and FQNEAQ (reference sequence).

The rearrangement links TRBV9 to TRBJ2-2; TRBD2 matches at 9 bases. The CDR3 is 16 residues long. V was pared by 0 bases and J by 6 bases, with 6 bases of the junction left unmatched. Looked up from germline, CDR1 is SGDLS and CDR2 is YYNGEE. The CDR3 loop reads CASSVDGGRVAGELFF. In nucleotides, the CDR3 is TGTGCCAGCAGCGTAGACGGCGGGAGGGTTGCCGGGGAGCTGTTTTTT.

The chain links TRBV6-2 or TRBV6-3 to TRBJ2-5, with 9 bases lining up with TRBD2. Germline V gene sequence: CDR1 MNHEY, CDR2 SVGEGT. This CDR3 is 16 amino acids long. J lost 1 base, V lost 0 bases, and 3 bases had no gene match. DNA for the CDR3: TGTGCCAGCAGTTACTCCCAGCGGGGGGCCCAAGAGACCCAGTACTTC. Translating it yields CASSYSQRGAQETQYF.

The J gene is TRBJ1-2, the V gene TRBV7-9; D may be TRBD1 (5 bases). The ends were cut back, 5 bases at V and 5 bases at J, with 12 bases in the middle. The CDR3 runs to 13 residues. CDR1 and CDR2 (germline): SEHNR, FQNEAQ (reference sequence). Here the CDR3 DNA reads TGTGCCAGCAGCGCGGGGGAAAGATATGGCTACACCTTC. Translated: CASSAGERYGYTF.

V is TRBV5-5 and J is TRBJ2-2; 7 bases map to TRBD1. Germline V gives CDR1 SGHKS, CDR2 YYEKEE (reference sequence). The CDR3 is 16 amino acids. The V segment lost 1 base and the J segment 3 bases; nucleotides outside the gene matches: 6. CDR3 loop: CASSLPSGTDTGELFF. CDR3 DNA sequence: TGTGCCAGCAGCTTGCCATCCGGGACAGACACCGGGGAGCTGTTTTTT.

The V call is TRBV5-1, the J call TRBJ2-7, with a possible D match to TRBD1 (6 bases). Deletions cut 2 bases from V and 5 bases from J, with 17 bases between. In germline, CDR1 is SGHRS, CDR2 YFSETQ. The CDR3 has 15 residues. The CDR3 DNA follows: TGCGCCAGCAGCTTTTGGGGGCCTGATTTGAACGAGCAGTACTTC. This codes for CASSFWGPDLNEQYF.

This clone was counted only a few times. This chain joins TRBV10-3 and TRBJ1-3, with TRBD1 identical over 8 bases. The V and J ends lost 10 bases and 4 bases, in that order; junction bases with no gene match: 15. This CDR3 is built from 16 residues. Germline lookup yields CDR1 ENHRY and CDR2 SYGVKD. CDR3: CATDKGLDRGGNTIYF. In nucleotides, the CDR3 is TGTGCCACCGACAAGGGCCTTGACAGGGGAGGAAACACCATATATTTT.

The chain combines TRBV5-4 with TRBJ1-2; D call uncertain. Looked up from germline, CDR1 is SGHNT and CDR2 is YYREEE (reference sequence). The CDR3 loop spans 14 amino acids. V lost 1 base, J lost 4 bases, and 11 bases lay in between. In nucleotides, the CDR3 is TGTGCCAGCAGCTTGTTACCAGGATCCTATGGCTACACCTTC. Translating it yields CASSLLPGSYGYTF.

This clone was detected a few times. The chain uses TRBV21-1 and TRBJ1-5. TRBV21-1 is a recognized pseudogene. The CDR3 spans 14 residues. In DNA, the CDR3 is TGTGCCAGCAGCAAAGCCGGTGTGGGGTCGCCCCAGCATTTT. Amino acids: CASSKAGVGSPQHF.

The chain carries TRBV3-1 (or the pseudogene TRBV3-2) and TRBJ1-2; 9 bases are a match to TRBD1. Germline trimming cut 4 bases from V and 4 bases from J; bases unmatched to any gene: 4. CDR1 and CDR2 (germline): LGHDT, YNNKEL (reference sequence). The CDR3 covers 14 residues. The CDR3 sequence: CASSPTTGGYGYTF. In DNA, the CDR3 is TGTGCCAGCAGCCCGACGACAGGGGGCTATGGCTACACCTTC.

This clone was detected once. This sequence joins TRBV6-2 or TRBV6-3 and TRBJ1-5; D gene ambiguous. The V gene lost 3 bases and the J gene lost 9 bases, with 12 bases spanning the gap. There are 13 residues in the CDR3. Germline CDR1 and CDR2: MNHEY and SVGEGT. CDR3 region: CASSYAARGPQHF. CDR3 DNA: TGTGCCAGCAGTTATGCAGCACGGGGGCCCCAGCATTTT.

The rearrangement uses TRBV5-6 and TRBJ1-2; D is unclear. Germline CDR1 reads SGHDT; CDR2 reads YYEEEE. The CDR3 is made up of 12 amino acids. Trimming pared 0 bases from V and 5 bases from J, leaving 5 bases between. The CDR3 loop reads CASSLANYGYTF. CDR3 sequence (DNA): TGTGCCAGCAGCTTGGCAAATTATGGCTACACCTTC.

Ten or more counts support this clone. The V gene is TRBV6-4, the J gene TRBJ2-2, with D possibly TRBD1 on 5 matching bases. The CDR3 spans 16 residues. V lost 0 bases to trimming and J lost 4 bases, with 12 bases between them. Germline V gene data show CDR1 as MRHNA and CDR2 as SNTAGT. The chain's CDR3 is CASSDSLGHSTGELFF. CDR3 nucleotide sequence: TGTGCCAGCAGTGACTCGTTGGGGCATAGCACCGGGGAGCTGTTTTTT.

This sequence joins TRBV10-1 and TRBJ2-7; the D gene could be TRBD1 or TRBD2 (6 bases each). This CDR3 comprises 14 residues. CDR1 and CDR2 (germline): WNHNN, SYGVQD (reference sequence). Trimming shortened V by 8 bases and J by 3 bases, and 17 bases separated the two germline ends. The CDR3 DNA reads TGCGCCAGCGCCTGGAGGGGGGTGGGCTACGAGCAGTACTTC. This sequence encodes CASAWRGVGYEQYF.

The chain joins TRBV6-5 to TRBJ2-3, with 7 bases aligning to TRBD2. The germline gives CDR1 MNHEY, CDR2 SVGAGI. V lost 3 bases to trimming and J lost 4 bases; unmatched junction nucleotides: 10. This CDR3 has 16 residues. The CDR3 nucleotides read TGTGCCAGCAGTTATTCCAGCGGGGTGGGGGCAGATACGCAGTATTTT. This encodes CASSYSSGVGADTQYF.

This rearrangement joins TRBV6-5 to TRBJ1-6; 8 bases align to TRBD1. Germline CDR1 is MNHEY and CDR2 is SVGAGI. This CDR3 has 15 amino acids. The junction had 6 bases not matched to a gene; V was cut back by 6 bases and J by 5 bases. CDR3 region: CASSFDRGNNSPLHF. The DNA for the CDR3 is TGTGCCAGCAGCTTCGACAGGGGAAATAATTCACCCCTCCACTTT.

This chain uses TRBV4-2 with TRBJ2-7, with D possibly TRBD2 on 5 matching bases. Germline V lookup: CDR1 LGHNA, CDR2 YNFKEQ. The CDR3 has 14 amino acids. V shed 5 bases and J shed 0 bases, with 11 bases lying between them. CDR3 loop: CASSKLGSSYEQYF. In DNA form, the CDR3 reads TGTGCCAGCAGCAAACTTGGGAGCTCCTACGAGCAGTACTTC.